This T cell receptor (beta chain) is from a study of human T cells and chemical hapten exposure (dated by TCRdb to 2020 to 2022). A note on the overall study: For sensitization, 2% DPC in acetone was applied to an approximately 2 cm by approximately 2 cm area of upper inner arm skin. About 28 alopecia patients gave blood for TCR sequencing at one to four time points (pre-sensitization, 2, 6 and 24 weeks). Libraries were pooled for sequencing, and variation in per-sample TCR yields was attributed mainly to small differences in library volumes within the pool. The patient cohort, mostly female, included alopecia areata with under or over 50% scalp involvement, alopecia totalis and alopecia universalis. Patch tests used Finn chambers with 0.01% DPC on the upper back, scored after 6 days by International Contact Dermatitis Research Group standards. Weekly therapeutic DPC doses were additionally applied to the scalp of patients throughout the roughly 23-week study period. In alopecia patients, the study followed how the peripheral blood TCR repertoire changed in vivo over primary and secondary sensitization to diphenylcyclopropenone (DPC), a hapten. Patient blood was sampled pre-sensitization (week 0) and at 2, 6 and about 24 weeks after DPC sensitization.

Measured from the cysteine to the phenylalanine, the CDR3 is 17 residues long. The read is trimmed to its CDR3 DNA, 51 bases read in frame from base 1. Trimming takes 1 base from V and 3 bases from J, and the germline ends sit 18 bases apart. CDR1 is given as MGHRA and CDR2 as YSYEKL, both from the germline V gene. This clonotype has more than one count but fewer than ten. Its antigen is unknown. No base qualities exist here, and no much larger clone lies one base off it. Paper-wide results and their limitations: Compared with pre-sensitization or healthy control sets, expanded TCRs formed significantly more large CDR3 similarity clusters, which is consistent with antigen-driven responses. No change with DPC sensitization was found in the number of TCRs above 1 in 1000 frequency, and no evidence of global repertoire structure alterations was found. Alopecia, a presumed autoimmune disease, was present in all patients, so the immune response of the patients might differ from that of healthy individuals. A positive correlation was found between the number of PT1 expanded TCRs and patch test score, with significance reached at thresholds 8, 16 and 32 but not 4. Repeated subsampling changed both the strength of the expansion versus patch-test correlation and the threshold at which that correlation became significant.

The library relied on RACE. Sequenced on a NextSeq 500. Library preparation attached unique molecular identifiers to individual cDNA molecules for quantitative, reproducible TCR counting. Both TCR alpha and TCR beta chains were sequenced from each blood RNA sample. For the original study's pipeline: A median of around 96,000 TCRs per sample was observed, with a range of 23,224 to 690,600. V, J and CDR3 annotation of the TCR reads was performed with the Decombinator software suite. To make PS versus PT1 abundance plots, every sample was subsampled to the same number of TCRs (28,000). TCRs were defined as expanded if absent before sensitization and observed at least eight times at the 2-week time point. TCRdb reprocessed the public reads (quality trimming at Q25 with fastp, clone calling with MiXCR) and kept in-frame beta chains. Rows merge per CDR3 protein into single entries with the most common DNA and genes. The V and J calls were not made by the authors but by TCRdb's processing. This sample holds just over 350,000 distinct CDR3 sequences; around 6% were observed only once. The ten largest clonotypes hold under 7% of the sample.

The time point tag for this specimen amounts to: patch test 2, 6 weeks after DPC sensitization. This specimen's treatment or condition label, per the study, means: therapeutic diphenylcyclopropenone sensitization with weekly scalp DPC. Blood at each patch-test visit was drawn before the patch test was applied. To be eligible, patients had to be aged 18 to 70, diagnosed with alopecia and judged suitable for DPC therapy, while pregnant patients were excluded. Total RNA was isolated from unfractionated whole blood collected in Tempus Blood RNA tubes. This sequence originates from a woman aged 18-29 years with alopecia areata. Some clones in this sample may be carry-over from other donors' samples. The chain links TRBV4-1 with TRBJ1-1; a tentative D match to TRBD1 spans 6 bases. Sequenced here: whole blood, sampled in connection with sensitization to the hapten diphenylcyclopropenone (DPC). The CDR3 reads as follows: CASSQGGSQGSYTEAFF. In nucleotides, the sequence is TGCGCCAGCAGCCAAGGAGGAAGCCAGGGGTCGTACACTGAAGCTTTCTTT.